This T cell receptor (beta chain) originates from a study of T cell responses to AZD1222 COVID-19 vaccine (dated by TCRdb to 2020 to 2022). Study-level background: AZD1222 recipients whose second dose came at about 4 weeks and those whose second dose came at about 12 weeks were combined into one group, since spike-specific TCR depth and breadth did not differ between the two schedules. A total of more than 230 trial participants underwent TCR sequencing, of whom 200 to 220 had received two doses of AZD1222 and 26 had received two doses of the MenACWY control vaccine. Trial participants were enrolled by age into 18-55, 56-69 and 70-plus year subgroups, with about 150, 28 and 57 TCR-sequenced participants respectively.

The CDR3 regions of human TCRbeta chains were subjected to immunosequencing. For the original study's pipeline: TCRs in the repertoires were compared against a reference library of SARS-CoV-2-specific TCRs that had been generated with the MIRA antigen-specificity platform. Breadth was defined as the fraction of unique TCRs that were SARS-CoV-2-associated. Depth was defined as the fraction of total T cells that were SARS-CoV-2-associated. Each spike-specific TCR was assigned to its reactive spike region and to a CD4 or CD8 class using the MIRA data. Log10-transformed breadth and depth values were compared by one-way ANOVA with Sidak's multiple comparisons tests. Here the immuneACCESS table is served through TCRdb, limited to in-frame sequences with V and J called. Missing clones are a known gap in these copies; in checked studies unresolved V genes cover under half, and the rest lacks a known reason. V, J and clone size are those of that table, while D and trimming were read from the DNA. The sample contains over 130,000 clones, just over 90% of them found a single time. The top ten clonotypes cover roughly 4.9% of the sample.

A word on this clone: The antigen this receptor binds is unknown. The record has no base qualities; no much larger clone is one base away.

What the time point label conveys for this sample: baseline before first vaccination. Samples from vaccinated people were obtained from the UK trials COV001 and COV002, which included a single-blind randomized controlled phase 2/3 trial of AZD1222 (ChAdOx1 nCoV-19) in healthy adults. For TCRbeta chain sequencing, PBMC samples were collected from trial participants at day 0 and at day 28 after the second dose. V loses 6 bases of germline sequence and J loses 0 bases, and the interval between the two ends is 15 bases. The germline V gene gives CDR1 as MNHEY and CDR2 as SVGAGI. From the cysteine up to the phenylalanine, the CDR3 has a length of 15 residues. Only the CDR3 region is kept as DNA, spanning 45 bases read in frame from base 1. What the study reported, not specific to this receptor: Only six AZD1222 recipients were SARS-CoV-2 seropositive at baseline, limiting conclusions about previously exposed vaccinees. In the small 56-69-year group, the increase in depth fell short of significance, most likely because of low power. Reportedly, close to half of the unique spike-specific TCRs recognized epitopes lying outside the regions that are mutated in the B.1.351 and B.1.1.7 variants. After two AZD1222 doses, spike-specific TCR breadth and depth were significantly higher than at day 0 and than in MenACWY recipients. The whole spike protein was spanned by vaccine-associated CD4 TCRs, and dominant responses were seen in regions 160-218 and 743-854. Because no day 14 peak-response samples were available, repertoires were characterized only after the peak T cell response. Participants were mostly white British and included more females than males, and it was suggested by the authors that clonal diversity may have been underestimated.

This clonotype was sampled from an adult in good health. The sequences come from peripheral blood, collected on day 0 of AZD1222 vaccination. This sequence uses TRBV6-5 and TRBJ2-7, with a tentative D gene TRBD1 over 7 matching bases. The DNA reads TGTGCCAGCAGGCGGGGACAGCTTGGCTCCTACGAGCAGTACTTC. This translates into CASRRGQLGSYEQYF.